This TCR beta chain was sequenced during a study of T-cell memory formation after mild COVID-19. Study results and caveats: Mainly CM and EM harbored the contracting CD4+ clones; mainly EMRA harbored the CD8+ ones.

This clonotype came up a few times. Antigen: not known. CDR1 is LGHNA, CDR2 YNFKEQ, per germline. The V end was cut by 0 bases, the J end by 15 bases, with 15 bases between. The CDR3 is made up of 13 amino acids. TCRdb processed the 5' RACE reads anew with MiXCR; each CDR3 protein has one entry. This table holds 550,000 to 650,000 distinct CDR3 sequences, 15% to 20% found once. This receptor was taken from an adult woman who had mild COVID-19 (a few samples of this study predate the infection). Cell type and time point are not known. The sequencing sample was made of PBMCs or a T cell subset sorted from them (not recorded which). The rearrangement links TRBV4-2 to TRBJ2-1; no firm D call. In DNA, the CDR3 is TGTGCCAGCAGCCAAGATGGACGAACCGGGTCGTTCTTC. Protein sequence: CASSQDGRTGSFF.